This T cell receptor (beta chain) originates from a study of blood T cells in healthy people across ages (dated by TCRdb to between 2014 and 2016). Background for the entire study: In model experiments, roughly one uniquely barcoded TCR beta cDNA molecule per two T cells was captured by template switching. For two donors (one aged 18 to 30 and one aged 80 or older), the study analyzed two additional independent replicas of 1 million unique cDNA reads from the same blood draw. Four age groups were formed from the donors: young (average approximately 15 years), middle-aged (roughly 38), aged (under 70) and long-lived (more than 75). Donors of different ages were randomly distributed across sequencing lanes to avoid experimental bias. The study measured age-related changes in TCR beta repertoire diversity using deep sequencing normalized with unique cDNA molecular identifiers. General findings and caveats noted by the study authors: Estimates of total diversity based on one million sequenced T cells were considered lower bounds and underestimates. As age increased, observed TCR beta diversity per million T cells dropped in a roughly linear way, and a significant reduction was already evident by age around 41. A strong correlation was found between observed TCR beta diversity and the percentage of naive T cells measured by flow cytometry. Because profiling used bulk unsorted PBMCs, naive and antigen-experienced compartments could not be compared conclusively. Compared with the aged group, the long-lived group had more naive CD4+ T cells, fewer expanded clones and increased TCR diversity, suggesting age selection. The CMV infection status of donors was not known, potentially confounding age-related changes in expanded clonotypes.

The 39 donors, aged 6 to 90 years, were systemically healthy Caucasian individuals from Russia. Each donor gave ten milliliters of peripheral blood, collected into EDTA-treated Vacutainer tubes. PBMCs were isolated by Ficoll-Paque density-gradient centrifugation, with at least 7 million obtained per sample. Trizol reagent was used to extract total RNA from PBMCs, with at least 5 micrograms per sample. For every donor, an aliquot of PBMCs went through flow cytometry to measure the percentages of naive CD45RAhigh/CD27high T cells. As regards this clonotype: Its recognized antigen is unknown. No qualities accompany the bases; no much larger clone lies one base away.

The cysteine opens and the phenylalanine closes a CDR3 of 14 amino acids. The DNA shown is the 42-base CDR3, in frame from base 1. At the junction V is shortened by 6 bases and J by 3 bases, with 17 bases in between. Looking up the germline V gene (reference sequence) yields CDR1 DFQATT and CDR2 SNEGSKA. Library preparation used 5' RACE. The second PCR ran for about 7 to 11 cycles and used a J-beta primer mix along with a sample-barcoded 5' primer. A unique molecular identifier was introduced onto each TCR beta cDNA molecule by a template-switch 5' adaptor carrying 12 random nucleotides. Each sample yielded at least 3 million CDR3-containing paired-end reads. First-strand cDNA synthesis was performed from all RNA using the Mint cDNA synthesis kit, with priming by a TRBC-specific oligonucleotide. After uracil-DNA glycosylase treatment, a first 18-cycle PCR used universal primers M1SS and BC2_uni_R on all cDNA. On the authors' methods: For normalization, 1 million high-quality reads, each with a distinct molecular identifier, were randomly selected from each sample. Instead of being binned into consensus sequences, reads with shared molecular identifiers were discarded. MiTCR, run with a Q25 quality threshold and the strictest error-elimination algorithm, handled CDR3 identification, clonotype clustering and error correction. A nonparametric unseen species model with Euler transformation was used to estimate lower-bound total TCR beta diversity. The public reads were reprocessed in TCRdb via fastp at Q25 and MiXCR, keeping in-frame beta chains. Rows are combined by CDR3 protein, so each entry shows the most common genes and DNA. None of the V and J calls come from the authors' own analysis; TCRdb made them. The sample data list approximately 2,000,000 distinct CDR3 sequences, and approximately 40% of these were observed just once. Roughly 23% of the sample rests with the top ten.

Specimen: blood. Here the chain combines TRBV20-1 and TRBJ1-2; a tentative D call is TRBD1 (6 bases match). The receptor comes from a human donor in good health. The bases read TGCAGTGCAAAAATGGACAGCTTGGACTATGGCTACACCTTC. This gives the protein CSAKMDSLDYGYTF.